This T cell receptor (beta chain) stems from a study of blood T cell repertoires in COVID-19 (dated by TCRdb to 2018 to 2021). Turning to the overall study: Samples covering the acute and convalescent phases of COVID-19 were provided by collaborators in the United States, Italy and Spain. The material from the prospective study consisted of cDNA or gDNA derived from T cells, B-cell-depleted T cells, or PBMCs. Subjects who had been exposed to COVID-19, were actively infected with it, or had recovered from it provided the deeply sampled blood TCRbeta repertoires that made up the dataset. The repertoires were made available in a free public database intended to serve as a resource for research on the immune response to SARS-CoV-2. The samples were drawn from two sources: the first 160 participants of the ongoing ImmuneRACE study, and 1,254 subjects contributed by 6 global collaborators. The sample metadata nearly always contained a de-identified subject ID, COVID-19 status, age in years and sex. HLA class I and class II types, where available, came from metadata supplied by the sample provider rather than from assay-based typing.

Including the terminal cysteine and phenylalanine, the CDR3 comprises 14 residues. Solely the CDR3 DNA is kept, with 42 bases framed from the first base. CDR1 LGHNA and CDR2 YSLEER were looked up in the germline V gene. At the junction V is shortened by 3 bases and J by 5 bases, with 8 bases in between. Here is what the overall study found, with its caveats: Clinical and demographic metadata were provided uncurated, with the amount varying by source and participant.

Each collaborating institution followed its own protocols to collect whole blood in K2EDTA tubes. Collaborator samples were shipped for TCRbeta analysis as frozen whole blood, isolated PBMCs, or DNA extracted from either sample type. The immunoSEQ Assay, a bias-controlled multiplex PCR, was used to amplify TCRbeta CDR3 regions from genomic DNA. Regarding the original processing steps: The number of nucleated cells in each sample was estimated by amplification of reference gene primers within the assay. To quantify the absolute abundance of each unique TCRbeta CDR3 rearrangement, sequence reads were collapsed and filtered. For each sample, productive Simpson clonality was calculated as the square root of Simpson's diversity index across productive rearrangements. TCRdb limited this immuneACCESS table to in-frame rearrangements with V and J called. A share of clones is missing; checked studies link under half to unresolved V genes, and the rest is unexplained. V, J and clone size are those of that table, while D and trimming were read from the DNA. The sample profile shows 55,000 to 80,000 clones; roughly four fifths of them were found once. The ten largest make up 15% to 20% of the sample.

Notes on this clone: What this receptor recognizes is not known. Base qualities are not provided; no much larger clone lies one nucleotide away.

The sequencing sample was made of peripheral blood. The receptor was isolated from a man in his 60s with acute or convalescent COVID-19. The chain is made from TRBV4-3 and TRBJ2-6; the D gene cannot be named for sure. The CDR3 protein sequence reads: CASSQGLRANVLTF. The sequenced DNA: TGCGCCAGCAGCCAGGGCCTCAGGGCCAACGTCCTGACTTTC.